These 20 T cell receptor beta chains came from one sample sequenced in a study of blood T cell repertoires in COVID-19. Here immunoSEQ multiplex PCR was the method, and the copy in TCRdb shows in-frame clones only, minus some. The sample carries approximately 210,000 clones, around 85% recorded once. Source material: peripheral blood. The receptors derive from a human donor in a cohort sampled during active COVID-19.

The rearrangement uses TRBV6-2 or TRBV6-3 and TRBJ2-3; 14 nucleotides agree with TRBD2. V lost 5 bases and J lost 6; bases outside the gene matches: 7. Germline V gene sequence: CDR1 MNHEY, CDR2 SVGEGT. The CDR3 length is 16 residues. Here the CDR3 DNA reads TGTGCCAGCAGTCGACTAGCGGGAGGGCCGTCCGATACGCAGTATTTT. Its protein is CASSRLAGGPSDTQYF.

The genes are TRBV6-5 and TRBJ2-7, with 11 bases matching TRBD2. Unmatched junction bases numbered 1, after V lost 0 bases and J lost 0 bases. This CDR3 has 16 residues. CDR1 and CDR2 from the germline V gene are MNHEY and SVGAGI. CDR3 protein: CASSYSGTSGSYEQYF. Here the CDR3 DNA reads TGTGCCAGCAGTTACTCTGGGACTAGCGGCTCCTACGAGCAGTACTTC.

This clone showed up just a few times. The V and J genes are TRBV7-2 and TRBJ1-1; possibly TRBD1 for D (5 bases). With 3 bases removed from V and 1 base from J, the gap between germline ends came to 9 bases. This CDR3 spans 14 amino acids. The V gene's germline CDR1 is SGHTA and CDR2 FQGNSA. The CDR3 sequence is CASSFRTRNTEAFF. The CDR3 coding sequence is TGTGCCAGCAGCTTCCGGACAAGGAACACTGAAGCTTTCTTT.

The CDR3 here is CASSQLAEGSRPYEQYF. The CDR3 DNA sequence: TGCGCCAGCAGCCAGTTGGCCGAAGGGAGTAGACCCTACGAGCAGTACTTC. V usage is TRBV4-1 and J usage is TRBJ2-7, with a tentative D call TRBD2 (5 bases). CDR1 and CDR2 (germline): MGHRA, YSYEKL. Between the trimmed V and J ends, which lost 3 bases and 2 bases, there was a span of 20 bases. This CDR3 has 17 residues.

The gene calls are TRBV7-2 and TRBJ2-7, with 7 bases identical to TRBD2. Germline-derived CDR1 and CDR2 are SGHTA and FQGNSA. The trim removed 4 bases at V and 6 bases at J, leaving 3 bases unmatched. This CDR3 is 12 amino acids long. Here the CDR3 DNA reads TGTGCCAGCAGCTCCCCGGGGGGCGAGCAGTACTTC. Encoded protein: CASSSPGGEQYF.

The chain uses TRBV28 and TRBJ1-4; D is possibly TRBD1 (6 bases). The length of the CDR3 is 16 residues. V was cut by 3 bases and J by 8 bases, with 19 bases left in between. Germline V lookup: CDR1 MDHEN, CDR2 SYDVKM. The CDR3 DNA sequence: TGTGCCAGCAGTTTGGGGGGGGCCAAACCTTGGGAAAAACTGTTTTTT. This encodes CASSLGGAKPWEKLFF. Together with reference TRBV28 and TRBJ1-4, the CDR3 gives the full variable domain: DVKVTQSSRYLVKRTGEKVFLECVQDMDHENMFWYRQDPGLGLRLIYFSYDVKMKEKGDIPEGYSVSREKKERFSLILESASTNQTSMYLCASSLGGAKPWEKLFFGSGTQLSVL.

The chain combines TRBV5-5 with TRBJ1-2, with TRBD1 identical over 8 bases. The germline V gene has CDR1 SGHKS and CDR2 YYEKEE (reference sequence). V shed 4 bases, J shed 4 bases, and the junction held 6 bases outside the gene matches. The CDR3 is 14 amino acids. The DNA for the CDR3 is TGTGCCAGCAGCCCTGGACAGGGTTTCTATGGCTACACCTTC. Encoded protein: CASSPGQGFYGYTF.

The gene calls are TRBV9 and TRBJ2-7; TRBD2 agrees at 9 bases. The CDR3 totals 16 residues. V was pared by 0 bases and J by 3 bases, with 7 bases of the junction left unmatched. Germline-derived CDR1 and CDR2 are SGDLS and YYNGEE. CDR3 sequence reads: CASSVDETSGFYEQYF. The DNA of the CDR3 is TGTGCCAGCAGCGTAGATGAGACTAGCGGATTCTACGAGCAGTACTTC.

In this sample, this clone turned up once. This chain connects TRBV28 to TRBJ1-6; D might be TRBD1 (5 bases). Per the germline V gene, CDR1 is MDHEN and CDR2 is SYDVKM. Trimming removed 3 bases at V and 9 bases at J, with 6 bases between. CDR3 length: 12 amino acids. The CDR3 spells CASSFRVSPLHF. The CDR3 DNA reads TGTGCCAGCAGTTTCAGGGTTTCACCCCTCCACTTT.

The CDR3 nucleotides read TGTGCCAGCAGTTTGGAGGGGAGACGCTCTGAAGCTTTCTTT. Protein: CASSLEGRRSEAFF. The chain is built from TRBV28 and TRBJ1-1, with a weak D call TRBD1 (5 bases). Germline assignment: CDR1 MDHEN and CDR2 SYDVKM. V dropped 3 bases and J dropped 6 bases, with 14 bases sitting between them. The CDR3 spans 14 residues.

Written as DNA, the CDR3 is TGTGCCAGCAGTTACTCGACACAGGCCTATTTTTCCTACGAGCAGTACTTC. Translated: CASSYSTQAYFSYEQYF. This chain connects TRBV6-2 or TRBV6-3 to TRBJ2-7, with D possibly being TRBD1 (5 bases). This CDR3 contains 17 residues. From germline, CDR1 is MNHEY and CDR2 SVGEGT. The V gene lost 0 bases and the J gene lost 1 base, with 16 bases spanning the gap.

The V call is TRBV5-5, the J call TRBJ1-4, with 8 bases identical to TRBD1. This CDR3 comprises 16 residues. Trimming took 3 bases from V and 4 from J; bases not matched to a gene: 8. The germline gives CDR1 SGHKS, CDR2 YYEKEE (reference sequence). As DNA, the CDR3 is TGTGCCAGCAGCTCGGACAGGGTGGGGCATAATGAAAAACTGTTTTTT. Translation gives CASSSDRVGHNEKLFF.

The gene calls are TRBV28 and TRBJ1-5, with D hard to call. The CDR3 loop spans 16 amino acids. From germline, CDR1 is MDHEN and CDR2 SYDVKM. Trimming removed 5 bases from V and 7 bases from J, with 21 bases in between. The CDR3: CASSQLLRGSDQPQHF. CDR3 DNA sequence: TGTGCCAGCAGTCAACTCCTCCGGGGAAGTGACCAGCCCCAGCATTTT. The whole variable domain, filled in from reference TRBV28 and TRBJ1-5, reads DVKVTQSSRYLVKRTGEKVFLECVQDMDHENMFWYRQDPGLGLRLIYFSYDVKMKEKGDIPEGYSVSREKKERFSLILESASTNQTSMYLCASSQLLRGSDQPQHFGDGTRLSIL.

This clone was recorded many times. V is TRBV9 and J is TRBJ1-2, with 9 bases matching TRBD1. J gave up 2 bases and V 6 bases, and 5 bases lay outside the gene matches. The germline V gene has CDR1 SGDLS and CDR2 YYNGEE. This CDR3 is built from 14 residues. DNA of the CDR3: TGTGCCAGCACCCTGACAGGGGGGAACTATGGCTACACCTTC. Its translation: CASTLTGGNYGYTF.

This clone was observed a handful of times. This chain links TRBV5-1 with TRBJ2-7; possibly TRBD2 for D (5 bases). The germline gives CDR1 SGHRS, CDR2 YFSETQ. V lost 0 bases and J lost 2, with 9 bases in between. The length of the CDR3 is 14 residues. CDR3 residues: CASSLGSGTYEQYF. The DNA for the CDR3 is TGCGCCAGCAGCTTGGGCTCGGGGACCTACGAGCAGTACTTC.

In DNA form, the CDR3 reads TGCGCCAGCAGCCGGGACAGGGGGGGCACTGAAGCTTTCTTT. Residues: CASSRDRGGTEAFF. J is TRBJ1-1 and V is TRBV4-1, with TRBD1 matching over 11 bases. Germline CDR1 MGHRA, CDR2 YSYEKL. V lost 4 bases, J lost 4 bases, and 2 bases stayed unmatched. The CDR3 length is 14 residues.

The chain carries TRBV11-2 and TRBJ2-7; D uncertain. The germline CDR1 and CDR2 sequences are SGHAT and FQNNGV. The CDR3 covers 11 residues. The V and J ends lost 2 bases and 3 bases respectively, with 2 bases between them. CDR3 protein: CASSLRYEQYF. The CDR3 bases are TGTGCCAGCAGCTTACGCTACGAGCAGTACTTC.

The chain employs TRBV6-6 and TRBJ2-6, with a weak D call TRBD1 (5 bases). This CDR3 has 16 amino acids. Germline loops: CDR1 MNHNY, CDR2 SVGAGI (reference sequence). The V end was cut by 4 bases, the J end by 2 bases, with 12 bases between. CDR3 sequence reads: CASSWGRVPGANVLTF. The CDR3, as DNA: TGTGCCAGCAGTTGGGGCAGGGTACCTGGGGCCAACGTCCTGACTTTC.

V gene TRBV9 combines with J gene TRBJ2-3; 9 bases are shared with TRBD1. J was trimmed by 0 bases and V by 0 bases; bases with no gene match: 8. This CDR3 has 18 amino acids. Germline CDR1 SGDLS, CDR2 YYNGEE. CDR3 coding DNA: TGTGCCAGCAGCGTAGAGGAATGGGACAGGGTTAGCACAGATACGCAGTATTTT. This sequence encodes CASSVEEWDRVSTDTQYF.

The genes are TRBV7-9 and TRBJ2-3; TRBD2 agrees at 9 bases. V was pared by 2 bases and J by 2 bases, with 2 bases of the junction left unmatched. In germline, CDR1 is SEHNR, CDR2 FQNEAQ (reference sequence). CDR3 length: 15 amino acids. The CDR3 protein is CASSLSGGHTDTQYF. CDR3 nucleotide sequence: TGTGCCAGCAGCTTAAGCGGGGGGCACACAGATACGCAGTATTTT. Using reference TRBV7-9 and TRBJ2-3 for the parts outside the CDR3, the full variable domain is DTGVSQNPRHKITKRGQNVTFRCDPISEHNRLYWYRQTLGQGPEFLTYFQNEAQLEKSRLLSDRFSAERPKGSFSTLEIQRTEQGDSAMYLCASSLSGGHTDTQYFGPGTRLTVL.